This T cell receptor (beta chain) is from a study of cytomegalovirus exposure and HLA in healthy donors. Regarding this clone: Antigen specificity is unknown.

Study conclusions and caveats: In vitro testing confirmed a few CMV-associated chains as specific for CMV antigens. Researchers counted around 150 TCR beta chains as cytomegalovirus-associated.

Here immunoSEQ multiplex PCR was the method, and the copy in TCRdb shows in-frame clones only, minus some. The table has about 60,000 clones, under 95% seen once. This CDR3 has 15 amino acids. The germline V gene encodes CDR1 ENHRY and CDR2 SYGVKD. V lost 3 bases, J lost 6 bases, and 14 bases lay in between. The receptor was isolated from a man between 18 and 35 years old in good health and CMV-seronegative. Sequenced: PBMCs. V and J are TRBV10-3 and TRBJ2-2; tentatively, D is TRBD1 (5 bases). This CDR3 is CAISDSQVLAGELFF. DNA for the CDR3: TGTGCCATCAGTGATTCACAGGTTCTGGCCGGGGAGCTGTTTTTT.